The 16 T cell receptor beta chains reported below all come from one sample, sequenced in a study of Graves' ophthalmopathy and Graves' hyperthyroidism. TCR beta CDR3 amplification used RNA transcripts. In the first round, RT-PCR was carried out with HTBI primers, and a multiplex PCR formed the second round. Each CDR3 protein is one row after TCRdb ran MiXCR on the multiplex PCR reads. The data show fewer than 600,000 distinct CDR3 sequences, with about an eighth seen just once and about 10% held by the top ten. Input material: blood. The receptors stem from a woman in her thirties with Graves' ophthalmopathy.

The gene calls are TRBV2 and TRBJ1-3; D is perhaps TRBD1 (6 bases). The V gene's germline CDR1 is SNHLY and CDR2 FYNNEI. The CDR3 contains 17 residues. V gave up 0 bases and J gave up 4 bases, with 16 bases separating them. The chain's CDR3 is CASSEAGGGYSGNTIYF. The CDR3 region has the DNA TGTGCCAGCAGTGAAGCAGGGGGAGGGTATTCCGGAAACACCATATATTTT.

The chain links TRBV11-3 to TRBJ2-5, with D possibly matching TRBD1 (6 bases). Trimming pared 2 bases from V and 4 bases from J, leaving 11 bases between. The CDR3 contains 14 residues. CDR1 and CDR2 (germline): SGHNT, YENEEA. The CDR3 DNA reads TGTGCCAGCAGCTTACCCAGGACAGTAGAGACCCAGTACTTC. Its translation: CASSLPRTVETQYF.

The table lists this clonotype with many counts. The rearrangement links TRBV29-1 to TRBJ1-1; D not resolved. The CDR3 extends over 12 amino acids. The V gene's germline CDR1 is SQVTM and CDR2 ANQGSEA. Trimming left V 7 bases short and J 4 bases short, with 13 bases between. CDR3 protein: CSAGVLSTEAFF. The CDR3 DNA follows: TGCAGCGCCGGGGTATTGAGCACTGAAGCTTTCTTT.

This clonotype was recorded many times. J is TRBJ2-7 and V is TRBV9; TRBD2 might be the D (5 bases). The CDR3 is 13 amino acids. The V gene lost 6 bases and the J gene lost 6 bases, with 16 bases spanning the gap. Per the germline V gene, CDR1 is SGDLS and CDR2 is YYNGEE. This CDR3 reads CASTREPATEQYF. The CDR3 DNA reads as TGTGCCAGCACTCGGGAACCCGCCACCGAGCAGTACTTC.

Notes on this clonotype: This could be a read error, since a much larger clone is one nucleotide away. The CDR3 here is CASSSGTGGLSSYNSPLHF. CDR3 DNA sequence: TGTGCCAGCAGCTCCGGGACAGGGGGGCTAAGCTCCTATAATTCACCCCTCCACTTT. The V gene is TRBV12-3 or TRBV12-4, the J gene TRBJ1-6; TRBD1 agrees at 11 bases. The CDR3 has 19 amino acids. Germline trimming cut 6 bases from V and 0 bases from J; bases unmatched to any gene: 10.

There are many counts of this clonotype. The CDR3 nucleotides read TGTGCCAGTAGTATTGGGGACAGGGTACTCGGGGAGCTGTTTTTT. This sequence encodes CASSIGDRVLGELFF. V usage is TRBV19 and J usage is TRBJ2-2; 9 bases agree with TRBD1. The CDR3 is made up of 15 amino acids. V lost 3 bases and J lost 7; bases outside the gene matches: 6. CDR1 is LNHDA, CDR2 SQIVND, per germline (reference sequence).

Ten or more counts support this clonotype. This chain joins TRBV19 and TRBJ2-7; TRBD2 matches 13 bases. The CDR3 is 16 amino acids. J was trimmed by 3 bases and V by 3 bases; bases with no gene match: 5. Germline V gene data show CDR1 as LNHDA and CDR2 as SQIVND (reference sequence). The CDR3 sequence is CASSIGTSGNYYEQYF. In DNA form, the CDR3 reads TGTGCCAGTAGTATCGGGACTAGCGGGAATTACTACGAGCAGTACTTC.

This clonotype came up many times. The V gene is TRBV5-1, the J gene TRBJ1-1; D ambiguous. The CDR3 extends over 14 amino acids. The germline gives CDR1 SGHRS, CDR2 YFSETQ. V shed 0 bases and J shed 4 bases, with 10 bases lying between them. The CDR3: CASSLGSLGTEAFF. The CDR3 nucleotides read TGCGCCAGCAGCTTGGGTAGCTTGGGCACTGAAGCTTTCTTT.

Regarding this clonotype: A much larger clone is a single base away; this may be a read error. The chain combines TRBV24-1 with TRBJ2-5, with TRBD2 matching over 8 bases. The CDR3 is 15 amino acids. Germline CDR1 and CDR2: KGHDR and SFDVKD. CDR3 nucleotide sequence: TGTGCCACCAGTGATAAGCGGGAGAGAGTAGAGACCAAGTACTTC. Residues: CATSDKRERVETKYF.

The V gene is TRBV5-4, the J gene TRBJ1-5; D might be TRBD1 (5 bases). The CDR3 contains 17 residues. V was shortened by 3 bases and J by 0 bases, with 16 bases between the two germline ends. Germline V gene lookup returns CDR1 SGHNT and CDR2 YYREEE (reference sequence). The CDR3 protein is CASSYTGTLYSNQPQHF. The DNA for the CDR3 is TGTGCCAGCAGCTATACCGGGACCCTTTATAGCAATCAGCCCCAGCATTTT. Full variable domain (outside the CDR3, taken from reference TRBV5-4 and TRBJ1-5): ETGVTQSPTHLIKTRGQQVTLRCSSQSGHNTVSWYQQALGQGPQFIFQYYREEENGRGNFPPRFSGLQFPNYSSELNVNALELDDSALYLCASSYTGTLYSNQPQHFGDGTRLSIL.

The CDR3 sequence is CAWKRNPTSGNTIYF. CDR3 sequence (DNA): TGTGCCTGGAAGAGGAACCCAACCTCTGGAAACACCATATATTTT. The chain recombines TRBV30 with TRBJ1-3; D not certain. The CDR3 has 15 amino acids. V lost 4 bases to trimming and J lost 0 bases, with 13 bases between them. Per germline, CDR1 GTSNPN and CDR2 SVGIG (reference sequence).

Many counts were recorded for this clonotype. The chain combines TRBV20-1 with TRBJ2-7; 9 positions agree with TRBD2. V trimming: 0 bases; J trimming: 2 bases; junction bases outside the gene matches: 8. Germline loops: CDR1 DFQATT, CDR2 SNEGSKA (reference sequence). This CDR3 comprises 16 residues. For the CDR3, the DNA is TGCAGTGCTAGAGAGGGGCTAGCGGGGTATCCCTACGAGCAGTACTTC. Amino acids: CSAREGLAGYPYEQYF.

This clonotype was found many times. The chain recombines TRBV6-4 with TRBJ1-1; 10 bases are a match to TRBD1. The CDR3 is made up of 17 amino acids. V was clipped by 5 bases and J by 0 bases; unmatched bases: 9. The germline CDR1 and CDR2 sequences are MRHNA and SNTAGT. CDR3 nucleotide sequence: TGTGCCAGCAGTCCTACCGGGACAGGGGCCATGAACACTGAAGCTTTCTTT. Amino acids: CASSPTGTGAMNTEAFF.

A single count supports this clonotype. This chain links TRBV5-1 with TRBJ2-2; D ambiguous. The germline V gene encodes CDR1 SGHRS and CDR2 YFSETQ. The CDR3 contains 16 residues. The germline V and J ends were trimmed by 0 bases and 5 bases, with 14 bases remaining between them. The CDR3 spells CASSLEVSPRTGELFF. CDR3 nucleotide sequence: TGCGCCAGCAGCTTGGAGGTCAGCCCTCGAACCGGGGAGCTGTTTTTT.

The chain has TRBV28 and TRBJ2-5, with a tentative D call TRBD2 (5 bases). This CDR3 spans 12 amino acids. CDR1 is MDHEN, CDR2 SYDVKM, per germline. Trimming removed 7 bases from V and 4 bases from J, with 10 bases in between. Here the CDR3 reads CASNQLGETQYF. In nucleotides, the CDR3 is TGTGCCAGCAACCAACTAGGAGAGACCCAGTACTTC.

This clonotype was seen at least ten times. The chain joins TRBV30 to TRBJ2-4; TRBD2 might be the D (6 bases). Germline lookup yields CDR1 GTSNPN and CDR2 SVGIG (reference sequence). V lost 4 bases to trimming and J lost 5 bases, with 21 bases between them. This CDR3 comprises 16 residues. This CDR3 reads CAWTREDLLVENIQYF. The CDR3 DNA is TGTGCCTGGACTAGGGAGGATTTGTTGGTGGAAAACATTCAGTACTTC. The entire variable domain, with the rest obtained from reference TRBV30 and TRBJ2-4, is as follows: SQTIHQWPATLVQPVGSPLSLECTVEGTSNPNLYWYRQAAGRGLQLLFYSVGIGQISSEVPQNLSASRPQDRQFILSSKKLLLSDSGFYLCAWTREDLLVENIQYFGAGTRLSVL.